This TCR beta chain emerged from a study of radiotherapy plus CTLA-4 blockade in lung cancer. Assay: immunoSEQ multiplex PCR; the TCRdb copy retains only in-frame clones and omits some. Among 65,000 to 70,000 clones listed, around three quarters were seen once. Trimming shortened V by 3 bases and J by 1 base, and 7 bases separated the two germline ends. CDR3 size: 13 residues. Germline V gene lookup returns CDR1 SGDLS and CDR2 YYNGEE. The chain carries TRBV9 and TRBJ1-2; no clear D. The receptor comes from a human donor with non-small cell lung cancer who had a complete response to radiotherapy plus ipilimumab. The source was peripheral blood, collected from a patient treated with radiotherapy plus ipilimumab. The CDR3 loop reads CASSADGNYGYTF. The DNA of the CDR3 is TGTGCCAGCAGCGCGGACGGTAACTATGGCTACACCTTC.